This TCR beta chain emerged from a study of molecular identifiers for immune sequencing clone quantification. Study-level background: In the replicates, RNA derived from about 20,000 or 100,000 naive CD8 cells was divided into five parts, and four were sequenced.

A word on this clonotype: Its target is unknown.

Study observations and caveats: Spiked Jurkat TCR RNA from one cell was reportedly detectable among roughly 910,000 naive cells. Barcode-sharing identical TCR molecules could underestimate highly expanded clone sizes.

V shed 2 bases and J 7 bases; nucleotides not matched to a gene: 1. Germline-derived CDR1 and CDR2 are GTSNPN and SVGIG (reference sequence). This CDR3 is built from 11 residues. TCRdb reprocessed the PCR reads via MiXCR and lists one record per CDR3 protein. The repertoire consists of about 320,000 distinct CDR3 sequences, with about 22% occurring once and the leading ten covering more than 0.8%. Sequencing input: naive CD8+ T cells from blood, with Jurkat cell RNA spiked in. Subset indicated: FACS-sorted CD8+CD4-CCR7+CD45RA+ naive T cells. J is TRBJ2-7 and V is TRBV30, with 8 bases lining up with TRBD2. The clonotype was recovered from a human donor in good health. Some libraries in this study had Jurkat cell RNA spiked in. The DNA for the CDR3 is TGTGCCTGGAGTCCGGGGGGGGAGCAGTACTTC. Translation gives CAWSPGGEQYF.